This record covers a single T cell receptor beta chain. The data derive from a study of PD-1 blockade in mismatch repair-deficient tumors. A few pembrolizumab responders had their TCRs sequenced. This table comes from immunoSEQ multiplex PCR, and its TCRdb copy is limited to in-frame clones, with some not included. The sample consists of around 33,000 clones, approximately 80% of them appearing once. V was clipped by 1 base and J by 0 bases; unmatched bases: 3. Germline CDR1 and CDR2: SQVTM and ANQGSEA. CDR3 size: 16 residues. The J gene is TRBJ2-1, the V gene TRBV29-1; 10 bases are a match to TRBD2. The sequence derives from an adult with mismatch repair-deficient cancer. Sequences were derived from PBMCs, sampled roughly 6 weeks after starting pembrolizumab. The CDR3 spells CSVEGLAGSSYNEQFF. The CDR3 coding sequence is TGCAGCGTTGAAGGACTAGCGGGTAGCTCCTACAATGAGCAGTTCTTC.